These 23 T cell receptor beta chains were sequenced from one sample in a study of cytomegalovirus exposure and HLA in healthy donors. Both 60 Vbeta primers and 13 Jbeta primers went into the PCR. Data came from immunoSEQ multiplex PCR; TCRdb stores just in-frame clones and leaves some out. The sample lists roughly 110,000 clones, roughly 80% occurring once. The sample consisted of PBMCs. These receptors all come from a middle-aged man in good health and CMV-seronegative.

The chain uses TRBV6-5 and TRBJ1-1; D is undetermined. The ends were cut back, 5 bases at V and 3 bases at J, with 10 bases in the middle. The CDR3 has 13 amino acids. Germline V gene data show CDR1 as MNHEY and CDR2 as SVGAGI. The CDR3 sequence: CASSEVTDTEAFF. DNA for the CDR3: TGTGCCAGCAGTGAAGTAACGGACACTGAAGCTTTCTTT.

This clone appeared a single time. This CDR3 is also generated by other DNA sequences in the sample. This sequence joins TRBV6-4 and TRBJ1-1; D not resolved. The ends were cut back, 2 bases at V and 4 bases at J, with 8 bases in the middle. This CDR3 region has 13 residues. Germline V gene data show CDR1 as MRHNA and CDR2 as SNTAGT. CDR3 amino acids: CASSDEGGTEAFF. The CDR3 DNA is TGTGCCAGCAGTGACGAAGGAGGCACTGAAGCTTTCTTT.

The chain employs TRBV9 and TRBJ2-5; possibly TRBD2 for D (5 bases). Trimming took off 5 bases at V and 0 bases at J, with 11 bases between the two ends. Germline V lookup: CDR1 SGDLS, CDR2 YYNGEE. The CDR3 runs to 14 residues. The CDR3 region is CASSLVGNQETQYF. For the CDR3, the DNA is TGTGCCAGCAGTCTCGTCGGGAACCAAGAGACCCAGTACTTC.

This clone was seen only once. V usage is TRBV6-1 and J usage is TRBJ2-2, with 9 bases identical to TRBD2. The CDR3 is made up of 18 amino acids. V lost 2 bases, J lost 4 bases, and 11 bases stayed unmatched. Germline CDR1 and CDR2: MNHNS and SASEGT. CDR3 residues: CASSELFGGRGGTGELFF. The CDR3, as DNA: TGTGCCAGCAGTGAACTCTTCGGAGGGCGGGGGGGCACCGGGGAGCTGTTTTTT.

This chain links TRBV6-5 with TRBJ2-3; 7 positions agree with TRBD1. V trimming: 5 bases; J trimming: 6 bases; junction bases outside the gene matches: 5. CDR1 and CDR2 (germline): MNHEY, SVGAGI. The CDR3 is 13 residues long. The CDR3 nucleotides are TGTGCCAGCAGTGGGCAGGGGGTGGATACGCAGTATTTT. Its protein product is CASSGQGVDTQYF.

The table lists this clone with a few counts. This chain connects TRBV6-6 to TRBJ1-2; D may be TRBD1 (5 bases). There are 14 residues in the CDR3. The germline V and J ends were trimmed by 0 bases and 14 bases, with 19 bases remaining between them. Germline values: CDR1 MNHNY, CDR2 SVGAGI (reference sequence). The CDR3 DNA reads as TGTGCCAGCAGTTACTCGGGGACTGGACGGGGGAGAACCTTC. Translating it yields CASSYSGTGRGRTF.

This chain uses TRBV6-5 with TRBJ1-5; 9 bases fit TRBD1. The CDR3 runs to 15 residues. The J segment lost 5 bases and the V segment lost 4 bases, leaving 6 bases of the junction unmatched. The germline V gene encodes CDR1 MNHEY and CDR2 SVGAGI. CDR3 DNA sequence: TGTGCCAGCAGTTGGGGACAGGGTTGGGATCAGCCCCAGCATTTT. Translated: CASSWGQGWDQPQHF.

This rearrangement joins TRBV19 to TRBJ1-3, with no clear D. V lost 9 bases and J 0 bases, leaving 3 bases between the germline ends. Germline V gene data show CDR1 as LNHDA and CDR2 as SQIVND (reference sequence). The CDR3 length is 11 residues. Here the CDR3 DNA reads TGTGCCAGCCGCTCTGGAAACACCATATATTTT. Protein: CASRSGNTIYF.

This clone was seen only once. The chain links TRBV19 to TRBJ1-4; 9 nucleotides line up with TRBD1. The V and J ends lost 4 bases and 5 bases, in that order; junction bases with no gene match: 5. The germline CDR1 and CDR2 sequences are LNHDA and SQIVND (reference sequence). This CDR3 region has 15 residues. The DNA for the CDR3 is TGTGCCAGTAGTACGGGACAGGGCCTCAATGAAAAACTGTTTTTT. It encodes CASSTGQGLNEKLFF. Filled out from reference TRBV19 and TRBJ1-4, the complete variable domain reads DGGITQSPKYLFRKEGQNVTLSCEQNLNHDAMYWYRQDPGQGLRLIYYSQIVNDFQKGDIAEGYSVSREKKESFPLTVTSAQKNPTAFYLCASSTGQGLNEKLFFGSGTQLSVL.

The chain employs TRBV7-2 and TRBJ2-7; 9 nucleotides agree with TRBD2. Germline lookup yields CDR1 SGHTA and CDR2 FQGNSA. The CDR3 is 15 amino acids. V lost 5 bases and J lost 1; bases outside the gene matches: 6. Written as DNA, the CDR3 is TGTGCCAGCAGCGCTAGCGGGGAGACGTCCTACGAGCAGTACTTC. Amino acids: CASSASGETSYEQYF.

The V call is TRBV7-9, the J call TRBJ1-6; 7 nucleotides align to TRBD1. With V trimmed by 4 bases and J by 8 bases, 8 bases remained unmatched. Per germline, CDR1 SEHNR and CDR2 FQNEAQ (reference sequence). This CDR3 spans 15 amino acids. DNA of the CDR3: TGTGCCAGCAGCTCGCCGGGACAGAGTTATTCACCCCTCCACTTT. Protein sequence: CASSSPGQSYSPLHF. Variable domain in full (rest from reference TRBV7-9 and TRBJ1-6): DTGVSQNPRHKITKRGQNVTFRCDPISEHNRLYWYRQTLGQGPEFLTYFQNEAQLEKSRLLSDRFSAERPKGSFSTLEIQRTEQGDSAMYLCASSSPGQSYSPLHFGNGTRLTVT.

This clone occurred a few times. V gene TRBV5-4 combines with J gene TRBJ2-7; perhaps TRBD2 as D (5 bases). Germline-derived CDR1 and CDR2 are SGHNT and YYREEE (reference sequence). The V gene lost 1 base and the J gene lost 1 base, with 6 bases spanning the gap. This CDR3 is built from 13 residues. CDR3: CASSLRGSYEQYF. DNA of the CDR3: TGTGCCAGCAGCTTGCGAGGGTCCTACGAGCAGTACTTC.

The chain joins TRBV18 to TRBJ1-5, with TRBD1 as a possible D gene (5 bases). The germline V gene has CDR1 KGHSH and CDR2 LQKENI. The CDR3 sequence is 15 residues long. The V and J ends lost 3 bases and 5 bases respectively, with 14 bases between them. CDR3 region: CASSPSPGMDQPQHF. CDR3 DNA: TGTGCCAGCTCACCGTCCCCAGGGATGGATCAGCCCCAGCATTTT.

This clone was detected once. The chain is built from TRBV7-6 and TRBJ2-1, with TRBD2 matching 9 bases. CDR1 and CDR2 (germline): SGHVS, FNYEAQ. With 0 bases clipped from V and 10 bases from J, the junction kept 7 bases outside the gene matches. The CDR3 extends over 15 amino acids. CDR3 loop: CASSLAGTSSGEQFF. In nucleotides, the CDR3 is TGTGCCAGCAGCTTAGCGGGGACTAGCTCAGGGGAGCAGTTCTTC.

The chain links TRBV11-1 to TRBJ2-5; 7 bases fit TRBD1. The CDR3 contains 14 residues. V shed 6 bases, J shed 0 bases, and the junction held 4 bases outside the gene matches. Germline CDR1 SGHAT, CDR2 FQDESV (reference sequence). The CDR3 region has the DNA TGTGCCAGCAGTGCGGACAGGTACCAAGAGACCCAGTACTTC. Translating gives CASSADRYQETQYF.

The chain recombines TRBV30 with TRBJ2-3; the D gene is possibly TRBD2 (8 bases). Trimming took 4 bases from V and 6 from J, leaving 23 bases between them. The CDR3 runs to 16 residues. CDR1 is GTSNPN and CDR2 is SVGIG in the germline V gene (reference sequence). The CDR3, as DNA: TGTGCCTGGACCACAAAGGGGGCGGGGGGTACGGATACGCAGTATTTT. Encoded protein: CAWTTKGAGGTDTQYF.

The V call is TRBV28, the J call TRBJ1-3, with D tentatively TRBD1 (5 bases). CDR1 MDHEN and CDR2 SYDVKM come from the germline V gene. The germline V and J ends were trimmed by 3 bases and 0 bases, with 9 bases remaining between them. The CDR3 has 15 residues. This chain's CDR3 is CASSFGDYSGNTIYF. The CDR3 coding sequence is TGTGCCAGCAGTTTCGGGGACTACTCTGGAAACACCATATATTTT.

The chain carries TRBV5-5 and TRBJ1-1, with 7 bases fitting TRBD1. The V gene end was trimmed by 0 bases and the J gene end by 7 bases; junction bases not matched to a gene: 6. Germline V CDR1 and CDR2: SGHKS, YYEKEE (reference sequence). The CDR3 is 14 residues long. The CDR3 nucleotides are TGTGCCAGCAGCTTGGGGCCACAGGGGTATGAAGCTTTCTTT. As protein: CASSLGPQGYEAFF.

CDR3 in DNA: TGTGCCAGCAGCGGTCCTTCCGCAACTAATGAAAAACTGTTTTTT. As protein: CASSGPSATNEKLFF. The chain is built from TRBV9 and TRBJ1-4; D gene ambiguous. V was trimmed by 3 bases and J by 0 bases, leaving 9 bases between them. This CDR3 region has 15 residues. In germline, CDR1 is SGDLS, CDR2 YYNGEE. The full variable domain, in which reference TRBV9 and TRBJ1-4 provide the parts outside the CDR3, is DSGVTQTPKHLITATGQRVTLRCSPRSGDLSVYWYQQSLDQGLQFLIQYYNGEERAKGNILERFSAQQFPDLHSELNLSSLELGDSALYFCASSGPSATNEKLFFGSGTQLSVL.

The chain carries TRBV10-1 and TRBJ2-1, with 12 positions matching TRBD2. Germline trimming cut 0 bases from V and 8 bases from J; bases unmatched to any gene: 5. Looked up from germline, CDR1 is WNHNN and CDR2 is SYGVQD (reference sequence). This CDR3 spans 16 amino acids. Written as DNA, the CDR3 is TGCGCCAGCAGTGAGTCCACTAGCGGGGGGTGGGATGAGCAGTTCTTC. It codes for CASSESTSGGWDEQFF.

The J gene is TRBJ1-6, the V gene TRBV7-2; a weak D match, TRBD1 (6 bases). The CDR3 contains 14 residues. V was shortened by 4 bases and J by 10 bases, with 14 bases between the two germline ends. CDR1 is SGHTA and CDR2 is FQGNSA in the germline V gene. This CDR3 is CASSSTGIQSPLHF. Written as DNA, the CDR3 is TGTGCCAGCAGCTCAACAGGGATTCAATCACCCCTCCACTTT.

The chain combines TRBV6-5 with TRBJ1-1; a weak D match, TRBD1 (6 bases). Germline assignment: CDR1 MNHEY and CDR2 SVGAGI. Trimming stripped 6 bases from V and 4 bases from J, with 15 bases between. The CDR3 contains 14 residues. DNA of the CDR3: TGTGCCAGCAGGTTAGGGGGTCGTGGCACTGAAGCTTTCTTT. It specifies CASRLGGRGTEAFF.

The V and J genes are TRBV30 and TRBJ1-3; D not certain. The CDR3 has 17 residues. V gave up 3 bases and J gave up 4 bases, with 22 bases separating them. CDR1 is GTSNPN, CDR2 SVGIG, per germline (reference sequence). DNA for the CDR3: TGTGCCTGGAGCCTACTGCCGATCAGCCGGGAAGGAAACACCATATATTTT. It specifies CAWSLLPISREGNTIYF.